These 20 T cell receptor beta chains came from one sample sequenced in a study of esophageal squamous cell carcinoma under preoperative chemotherapy. Time point meaning: before preoperative PTX-NDP chemotherapy. Each CDR3 protein is one row after TCRdb ran MiXCR on the PCR reads. Here the sample spans about 15,000 distinct CDR3 sequences, just under 50% being singletons. This material was collected from a patient given preoperative chemotherapy. These receptors were collected from a human donor with esophageal squamous cell carcinoma. The donor label of this sample is uncertain.

This clonotype was detected once. The CDR3 loop is CASSLSWGLRTYEQYF. The CDR3 region has the DNA TGTGCCAGCAGCTTATCTTGGGGGCTCCGTACCTACGAGCAGTACTTC. This rearrangement joins TRBV7-3 to TRBJ2-5, with D possibly TRBD1 on 6 matching bases. With the DNA end fitting TRBJ2-7 better, the J assignment may be wrong. CDR1 and CDR2 (germline): SGHTA, FQGTGA. This CDR3 has 16 amino acids.

This rearrangement joins TRBV7-3 to TRBJ2-3, with D unresolved. Germline-derived CDR1 and CDR2 are SGHTA and FQGTGA. Trimming left V 3 bases short and J 8 bases short, with 18 bases between. The CDR3 has 15 residues. In DNA form, the CDR3 reads TGTGCCAGCAGCTTGGCAGCTGTAAGCACCGGTACGCAGTATTTT. Its translation: CASSLAAVSTGTQYF.

This chain joins TRBV7-2 and TRBJ2-2, with D possibly being TRBD1 (5 bases). Germline CDR1 and CDR2: SGHTA and FQGNSA. This CDR3 is 15 amino acids long. The V end was cut by 3 bases, the J end by 4 bases, with 12 bases between. This CDR3 reads CASSLTIGATGELFF. CDR3 coding DNA: TGTGCCAGCAGCTTGACCATAGGGGCCACCGGGGAGCTGTTTTTT. Full variable domain (outside the CDR3, taken from reference TRBV7-2 and TRBJ2-2): GAGVSQSPSNKVTEKGKDVELRCDPISGHTALYWYRQSLGQGLEFLIYFQGNSAPDKSGLPSDRFSAERTGGSVSTLTIQRTQQEDSAVYLCASSLTIGATGELFFGEGSRLTVL.

The CDR3 DNA is TGCGCCAGCAGTGCTTCTCAAGAGACCCAGTACTTC. Translating it yields CASSASQETQYF. J is TRBJ2-1 and V is TRBV10-1; D unresolved. With the DNA end fitting TRBJ2-5 better, the J assignment may be wrong. Per the germline V gene, CDR1 is WNHNN and CDR2 is SYGVQD (reference sequence). The CDR3 runs to 12 residues.

The rearrangement uses TRBV7-6 and TRBJ2-1; no reliable D call. The V end was cut by 1 base, the J end by 9 bases, with 4 bases between. The length of the CDR3 is 11 residues. Germline CDR1 and CDR2: SGHVS and FNYEAQ. CDR3 sequence (DNA): TGTGCCAGCAGCTTAGAGGTTGAGCAGTTCTTC. This sequence encodes CASSLEVEQFF.

This clonotype occurred a few times. The V gene is TRBV7-6, the J gene TRBJ2-5; D not certain. CDR1 SGHVS and CDR2 FNYEAQ come from the germline V gene. The CDR3 extends over 13 amino acids. The germline V and J ends were trimmed by 5 bases and 7 bases, with 14 bases remaining between them. CDR3 protein: CASSMGGGGTQYF. CDR3 bases: TGTGCCAGCAGCATGGGCGGCGGTGGGACCCAGTACTTC.

This clonotype is medium-sized by share. The CDR3 sequence is CASSLTRGAGANVLTF. In nucleotides, the CDR3 is TGTGCCAGCAGTTTAACCAGGGGGGCTGGGGCCAACGTCCTGACTTTC. This chain joins TRBV12-3 or TRBV12-4 and TRBJ2-6; possibly TRBD1 for D (7 bases). There are 16 residues in the CDR3. Trimming took 2 bases from V and 2 from J, leaving 10 bases between them.

Notes on this clonotype: No conserved phenylalanine or tryptophan ends this CDR3, so it is likely a read error. The DNA is left out, because the CDR3 cannot be placed on it with certainty; the CDR3 is given as TCRdb lists it. The rearrangement joins TRBV6-5 to TRBJ2-5; TRBD2 reflects the table's D call only, with no check against the DNA. Including both end residues, the CDR3 is 17 amino acids long. Germline V lookup: CDR1 MNHEY, CDR2 SVGAGI. This CDR3 reads CAGSYPGGAPGPATQFS.

This clonotype was picked up one time. The chain has TRBV27 and TRBJ2-1; D remains ambiguous. The CDR3 length is 13 residues. The germline V gene encodes CDR1 MNHEY and CDR2 SMNVEV (reference sequence). V dropped 9 bases and J dropped 0 bases, with 9 bases sitting between them. DNA of the CDR3: TGTGCCAGTCGGATAAGCTCCTACAATGAGCAGTTCTTC. This encodes CASRISSYNEQFF.

The V and J genes are TRBV5-1 and TRBJ2-5, with D possibly matching TRBD1 (6 bases). TRBJ2-7 matches the DNA end more closely, so the J call is doubtful. Germline-derived CDR1 and CDR2 are SGHRS and YFSETQ. The CDR3 has 14 amino acids. The CDR3 DNA follows: TGCGCCAGCAGCAGAAAGCAGGGGCCCCACGAGCAGTACTTC. It translates to CASSRKQGPHEQYF.

This clonotype appeared once. The chain is built from TRBV6-5 and TRBJ2-1, with 8 nucleotides matching TRBD2. The last part of the DNA fits TRBJ2-5 better; the J call may be wrong. The CDR3 runs to 17 residues. CDR1 MNHEY and CDR2 SVGAGI come from the germline V gene. CDR3: CASSSDLGTSKQETQYF. The CDR3, as DNA: TGTGCCAGCAGTTCCGACCTAGGGACTAGTAAACAAGAGACCCAGTACTTC.

This chain links TRBV7-9 with TRBJ2-3; 8 positions agree with TRBD2. Germline V gene lookup returns CDR1 SEHNR and CDR2 FQNEAQ (reference sequence). The CDR3 runs to 15 residues. V dropped 3 bases and J dropped 3; count of bases not matched to a gene: 5. CDR3 DNA sequence: TGTGCCAGCAGCTTTCTAGCGGGTGGGACAGATACGCAGTATTTT. This gives the protein CASSFLAGGTDTQYF.

The chain joins TRBV25-1 to TRBJ1-1; D is ambiguous. V was cut by 4 bases and J by 11 bases, with 11 bases left in between. The CDR3 has 11 residues. Germline CDR1 MGHDK, CDR2 SYGVNS. The CDR3 is CASSVAWLAFF. In DNA, the CDR3 is TGTGCCAGCAGTGTAGCCTGGTTGGCTTTCTTT.

This clonotype has a count of ten or more. This chain joins TRBV6-5 and TRBJ2-1; no definite D call. Germline V lookup: CDR1 MNHEY, CDR2 SVGAGI. V dropped 0 bases and J dropped 13 bases, with 25 bases sitting between them. The CDR3 spans 17 residues. The CDR3 DNA follows: TGTGCCAGCAGTTACTCTGCCTTAAGGGTGCTGTCGGAGACCCAGTTCTTC. It specifies CASSYSALRVLSETQFF.

The V gene is TRBV10-3, the J gene TRBJ2-5; D is ambiguous. The end of the DNA is better explained by TRBJ2-1, so the J call may be wrong. CDR3 size: 14 residues. Germline CDR1 is ENHRY and CDR2 is SYGVKD. CDR3 loop: CAISEVGLENEQFF. DNA for the CDR3: TGTGCCATCAGTGAGGTGGGGTTAGAAAATGAGCAGTTCTTC.

Here the CDR3 DNA reads TGTGCCAGCAGCTTGGAGGACAGAAACAGCTCCTACGAGCAGTACTTC. Protein sequence: CASSLEDRNSSYEQYF. The chain employs TRBV5-7 and TRBJ2-1; the D gene is possibly TRBD1 (6 bases). The better agreement between TRBJ2-7 and the DNA end casts doubt on the J call. TRBV5-7 is known as an ORF, though its function is uncertain. This CDR3 has 16 amino acids.

This chain connects TRBV6-1 to TRBJ1-2, with D unresolved. Trimming shortened V by 5 bases and J by 4 bases, and 8 bases separated the two germline ends. CDR1 and CDR2 from the germline V gene are MNHNS and SASEGT. The CDR3 has 12 residues. This chain's CDR3 is CASSRDGYGYTF. The CDR3 DNA is TGTGCCAGCAGTCGAGATGGCTATGGCTACACCTTC.

The chain combines TRBV7-9 with TRBJ2-7; D is unclear. Looked up from germline, CDR1 is SEHNR and CDR2 is FQNEAQ (reference sequence). The CDR3 sequence is 13 residues long. The V end lost 5 bases, the J end lost 0 bases, and 8 bases lay between the germline ends. CDR3 loop: CASSASSSYEQYF. In nucleotides, the CDR3 is TGTGCCAGCAGCGCCTCGAGCTCCTACGAGCAGTACTTC. The full variable domain, in which reference TRBV7-9 and TRBJ2-7 provide the parts outside the CDR3, is DTGVSQNPRHKITKRGQNVTFRCDPISEHNRLYWYRQTLGQGPEFLTYFQNEAQLEKSRLLSDRFSAERPKGSFSTLEIQRTEQGDSAMYLCASSASSSYEQYFGPGTRLTVT.

A word on this clonotype: One junction end disagrees with the germline gene, perhaps due to a read error. The rearrangement joins TRBV6-1 to TRBJ2-1; D perhaps matches TRBD2 (6 bases). The CDR3 length is 14 residues. Per the germline V gene, CDR1 is MNHNS and CDR2 is SASEGT. The CDR3 spells CASRGWAGSNEQFF. The CDR3 nucleotides read TGTGCCAGCAGGGGCTGGGCGGGGTCCAATGAGCAGTTTTTT.

Notes on this clonotype: No conserved phenylalanine or tryptophan is present at the end of the CDR3, so a read error is the likely explanation. The DNA is omitted, as the CDR3 cannot be located on it reliably, and the CDR3 follows TCRdb's listing. V is TRBV7-3 and J is TRBJ2-5; no check of the table's D call, TRBD2, against the DNA was made. The CDR3 has 15 amino acids, counting both end residues. Germline assignment: CDR1 SGHTA and CDR2 FQGTGA. CDR3 protein: CASSLNSGRQATRLS.